Each of the 19 T cell receptor beta chains below was sequenced from the same sample in a study of blood T cells in healthy people across ages. Primers used in a second PCR of about 7 to 12 cycles were a sample-barcoded 5' primer and a J-beta primer mix. From the 5' RACE reads, TCRdb called clonotypes with MiXCR, one entry per CDR3 protein. The data show around 620,000 distinct CDR3 sequences, 25% to 30% seen once. The sequenced sample consisted of blood. The receptors were gathered from a woman aged 70-85 years in good health.

The chain is built from TRBV7-2 and TRBJ1-2; 9 bases fit TRBD1. Trimming removed 5 bases from V and 4 bases from J; junction bases left unmatched: 14. Germline V lookup: CDR1 SGHTA, CDR2 FQGNSA. CDR3 length: 17 residues. The CDR3: CASSTLTSTGGSYGYTF. In DNA, the CDR3 is TGTGCCAGCAGCACTCTCACGTCTACAGGGGGCAGCTATGGCTACACCTTC.

The sample holds one count of this clonotype. The rearrangement joins TRBV4-2 to TRBJ2-3, with a weak D call TRBD1 (6 bases). V lost 1 base and J lost 0, with 17 bases in between. The CDR3 has 18 residues. The germline V gene has CDR1 LGHNA and CDR2 YNFKEQ. The CDR3 DNA follows: TGTGCCAGCAGCCAAGTTCGAGCCCGGGACACTAGCACAGATACGCAGTATTTT. Its translation: CASSQVRARDTSTDTQYF.

This clonotype was seen a few times. V gene TRBV7-7 combines with J gene TRBJ2-1, with 9 nucleotides matching TRBD2. In germline, CDR1 is SSHAT, CDR2 FNYEAQ (reference sequence). The CDR3 extends over 15 amino acids. Unmatched junction bases numbered 8, after V lost 5 bases and J lost 6 bases. The CDR3 DNA sequence: TGTGCCAGCAGCGCCGCTGGGACTAGCTTCAATGAGCAGTTCTTC. Protein sequence: CASSAAGTSFNEQFF.

V usage is TRBV7-6 and J usage is TRBJ1-1; no definite D call. The CDR3 consists of 18 residues. V lost 0 bases to trimming and J lost 2 bases, with 19 bases between them. CDR1 and CDR2 (germline): SGHVS, FNYEAQ. DNA for the CDR3: TGTGCCAGCAGCTTAGCCAGGTGGGGATGGGGATCTAACACTGAAGCTTTCTTT. Its protein is CASSLARWGWGSNTEAFF.

This clonotype was detected only a few times. The chain employs TRBV20-1 and TRBJ1-2; D is unresolved. Germline V gene data show CDR1 as DFQATT and CDR2 as SNEGSKA (reference sequence). CDR3 size: 12 residues. Trimming stripped 5 bases from V and 8 bases from J, with 15 bases between. CDR3 bases: TGCAGTGCTGAATATCGGTCGCGGGGCTACACCTTC. It yields the protein CSAEYRSRGYTF.

This clonotype has a single count. The genes are TRBV10-3 and TRBJ2-5; the D is unclear. The better agreement between TRBJ2-7 and the DNA end casts doubt on the J call. There are 12 residues in the CDR3. Germline CDR1 and CDR2: ENHRY and SYGVKD. CDR3 region: CAISESPYEQYF. CDR3 coding DNA: TGTGCCATCAGTGAGTCCCCCTACGAGCAGTACTTC.

V usage is TRBV5-1 and J usage is TRBJ2-2; 11 positions agree with TRBD2. Germline V gives CDR1 SGHRS, CDR2 YFSETQ. The J segment lost 4 bases and the V segment lost 1 base, leaving 6 bases of the junction unmatched. CDR3 size: 17 residues. As DNA, the CDR3 is TGCGCCAGCAGCTTGTCTAGCGGGGGGCAAAGCACCGGGGAGCTGTTTTTT. Its protein product is CASSLSSGGQSTGELFF.

This clonotype was counted ten times or more. One junction end does not reproduce the germline sequence, and a read error may be involved. The genes are TRBV5-1 and TRBJ2-1, with 12 bases lining up with TRBD2. The germline gives CDR1 SGHRS, CDR2 YFSETQ. The CDR3 sequence is 16 residues long. CDR3 nucleotides: TGTGCCAGCAGTCTCGGACTAGCGGGGACCTACAATGAGCAGTTCTTC. This translates into CASSLGLAGTYNEQFF.

This clonotype was found many times. V gene TRBV10-3 combines with J gene TRBJ2-5; D is possibly TRBD1 or TRBD2 (6 bases each). V lost 4 bases, J lost 4 bases, and 13 bases lay in between. This CDR3 is 14 amino acids long. CDR1 and CDR2 (germline): ENHRY, SYGVKD. The CDR3 DNA reads as TGTGCCATCAGTGCCGGAGGGGGGCGAGAGACCCAGTACTTC. Its translation is CAISAGGGRETQYF.

This clonotype was counted only a few times. V and J are TRBV20-1 and TRBJ2-3; possible D gene TRBD2, 5 bases. Germline V gives CDR1 DFQATT, CDR2 SNEGSKA (reference sequence). The CDR3 has 13 residues. Trimming took off 3 bases at V and 5 bases at J, with 12 bases between the two ends. The CDR3 region has the DNA TGCAGTGCTAGCCACACCACTAGAGATACGCAGTATTTT. This encodes CSASHTTRDTQYF.

The chain is built from TRBV6-2 or TRBV6-3 and TRBJ2-1, with a tentative D call TRBD2 (6 bases). The V end lost 5 bases, the J end lost 8 bases, and 19 bases lay between the germline ends. Germline V gene data show CDR1 as MNHEY and CDR2 as SVGEGT. This CDR3 region has 15 residues. This CDR3 reads CASSGGASGEDEQFF. Here the CDR3 DNA reads TGTGCCAGCAGTGGAGGTGCCTCGGGGGAGGATGAGCAGTTCTTC.

This clonotype is a singleton in its sample. The V call is TRBV20-1, the J call TRBJ2-1; the D is unclear. Trimming removed 3 bases at V and 5 bases at J, with 11 bases between. CDR1 and CDR2 (germline): DFQATT, SNEGSKA (reference sequence). CDR3 length: 13 amino acids. The CDR3 reads CSASPPQHNEQFF. The CDR3, as DNA: TGCAGTGCTAGCCCCCCGCAACACAATGAGCAGTTCTTC.

This chain links TRBV29-1 with TRBJ1-4, with D possibly matching TRBD1 (5 bases). This CDR3 is 12 amino acids long. The germline V gene encodes CDR1 SQVTM and CDR2 ANQGSEA. V lost 4 bases to trimming and J lost 10 bases, with 13 bases between them. CDR3 amino acids: CSVAEGPGKLFF. Written as DNA, the CDR3 is TGCAGCGTTGCGGAGGGACCTGGAAAACTGTTTTTT.

The chain carries TRBV24-1 and TRBJ2-2; D possibly corresponds to TRBD1 (6 bases). The CDR3 spans 13 residues. Looked up from germline, CDR1 is KGHDR and CDR2 is SFDVKD. The V and J ends lost 7 bases and 3 bases respectively, with 8 bases between them. CDR3 sequence reads: CATRDRYTGELFF. CDR3 nucleotides: TGTGCCACCAGGGACAGATACACCGGGGAGCTGTTTTTT.

This clonotype was observed a handful of times. The gene calls are TRBV19 and TRBJ1-2; weak D call: TRBD1 (6 bases). V gave up 10 bases and J gave up 5 bases, with 11 bases separating them. The CDR3 has 11 residues. CDR1 is LNHDA and CDR2 is SQIVND in the germline V gene (reference sequence). Here the CDR3 DNA reads TGTGCCACTCGAGGGGGATATGGCTACACCTTC. Encoded protein: CATRGGYGYTF.

With respect to this clonotype: Mismatch with germline at one junction end may stem from a read error. The chain uses TRBV2 and TRBJ1-1; 10 nucleotides match TRBD1. CDR1 and CDR2 from the germline V gene are SNHLY and FYNNEI. CDR3 length: 14 residues. For the CDR3, the DNA is TGTGCCAGCAGGTGGACAGGGGGGAACACTGAAGCTTCCTTT. Amino acid sequence: CASRWTGGNTEASF.

The sample holds many counts of this clonotype. The CDR3 nucleotides are TGTGCCAGCAGCTTCTATGGGCTAGCGGGAGATACGCAGTATTTT. Encoded protein: CASSFYGLAGDTQYF. The J gene is TRBJ2-3, the V gene TRBV7-8, with TRBD2 identical over 8 bases. CDR3 length: 15 amino acids. Germline V gene data show CDR1 as SGHVS and CDR2 as FQNEAQ. Germline trimming cut 3 bases from V and 5 bases from J; bases unmatched to any gene: 7.

Regarding this clonotype: The junction departs from germline at one end; a sequencing error may be responsible. J is TRBJ2-7 and V is TRBV7-7; D not resolved. Germline V gene data show CDR1 as SSHAT and CDR2 as FNYEAQ (reference sequence). The CDR3 extends over 15 amino acids. The CDR3 region is CASSPLDRNSYEQYF. As DNA, the CDR3 is TGTGCTAGCAGCCCGTTAGACCGTAACTCCTACGAGCAGTACTTC.

This clonotype was picked up a small number of times. The chain links TRBV19 to TRBJ2-2; 8 bases are shared with TRBD2. Germline lookup yields CDR1 LNHDA and CDR2 SQIVND (reference sequence). V gave up 6 bases and J gave up 4 bases; unmatched junction bases: 16. The CDR3 contains 18 residues. The CDR3 nucleotides read TGTGCCAGTAGGACCTTCGGGTCGGGGGGGCGAATCACCGGGGAGCTGTTTTTT. The encoded protein is CASRTFGSGGRITGELFF. Variable domain in full (rest from reference TRBV19 and TRBJ2-2): DGGITQSPKYLFRKEGQNVTLSCEQNLNHDAMYWYRQDPGQGLRLIYYSQIVNDFQKGDIAEGYSVSREKKESFPLTVTSAQKNPTAFYLCASRTFGSGGRITGELFFGEGSRLTVL.